This T cell receptor (beta chain) was identified in a study of long-term antiretroviral therapy in people with HIV. Study conclusions and caveats: Post-ART samples showed increased diversity that remained below transplant donor control levels. There were no data on ART adherence, viral resistance or therapy changes, a gap that limits inferences about post-ART repertoire changes.

The CDR3 covers 14 residues. Germline CDR1 and CDR2: PRHDT and FYEKMQ (reference sequence). Trimming took off 0 bases at V and 0 bases at J, with 6 bases between the two ends. Turning to this clone: Its cognate antigen is unknown.

Survey-level resolution applied to immunoSEQ assay v3.0. Sequencing aimed to cover roughly 40,000-50,000 T-cell genomes per sample. Clones were sequenced by immunoSEQ multiplex PCR, and TCRdb holds only the in-frame ones, with some missing. The sample lists 40,000 or so clones; around 88% were seen once. The cryopreserved samples used held 1-10 million PBMC prior to extraction of DNA. This material consisted of unsorted PBMCs, taken just before starting antiretroviral therapy. This receptor was taken from a woman between 18 and 29 years old with HIV. The V call is TRBV13, the J call TRBJ2-7; D perhaps matches TRBD2 (6 bases). The CDR3, as DNA: TGTGCCAGCAGCTTAGGACTAGCCTCCTACGAGCAGTACTTC. Translation gives CASSLGLASYEQYF.